The source of this TCR beta chain is a study of blood T cell repertoires in COVID-19. Study as a whole: Samples of COVID-19 (acute and convalescent) were obtained from the United States, Italy and Spain.

Original handling: Nucleated cell number was recorded as an estimate derived from reference gene primer amplification. Produced via immunoSEQ multiplex PCR; TCRdb's table is partial and in-frame only. V and J calls and clone size are given by that table; D and trimming were obtained from the DNA. The table shows about 97,000 clones, with over 75% occurring only once. Germline CDR1 reads SGHTA; CDR2 reads FQGNSA. The V segment lost 5 bases and the J segment 1 base; nucleotides outside the gene matches: 4. This CDR3 contains 15 residues. The clonotype comes from a human donor in a cohort sampled during active COVID-19. The chain uses TRBV7-2 and TRBJ1-5; 8 nucleotides match TRBD1. The sequencing input was peripheral blood. CDR3 in DNA: TGTGCCAGCAGCCCGGGACAGGCAAGCAATCAGCCCCAGCATTTT. This gives the protein CASSPGQASNQPQHF.